The next 22 T cell receptor beta chains were all read from a single sample in a study of PD-1 blockade in classical Hodgkin lymphoma. Assay: immunoSEQ multiplex PCR; the TCRdb copy retains only in-frame clones and omits some. The sample includes fewer than 35,000 clones, approximately 86% of them seen just once. Sample time point: cycle 4 day 1 (C4D1), after five to seven weeks of nivolumab. Every patient was affected by relapse after autologous stem cell transplantation, while exposure to brentuximab vedotin was not uniform. Magnetic negative selection was used to purify CD4+ T cells from thawed PBMCs. The sample was CD4+ T cells from blood, taken before the fourth cycle of nivolumab. The receptor source for this set is a human donor with classical Hodgkin lymphoma.

This chain links TRBV18 with TRBJ2-5, with 11 nucleotides matching TRBD2. The end of the DNA aligns better with TRBJ2-7, so the J call may be wrong. This CDR3 is built from 16 residues. Germline-derived CDR1 and CDR2 are KGHSH and LQKENI. Written as DNA, the CDR3 is TGTGCCAGCTCACCGACTAGCGGGATTGGATCCTACGAGCAGTACTTC. Its translation is CASSPTSGIGSYEQYF.

This sequence joins TRBV7-9 and TRBJ1-5; D remains unclear. CDR3 length: 12 amino acids. In germline, CDR1 is SEHNR, CDR2 FQNEAQ (reference sequence). Trimming left V 5 bases short and J 4 bases short, with 6 bases between. The CDR3 region has the DNA TGTGCCAGCAGCCCCGGAAATCAGCCCCAGCATTTT. Protein sequence: CASSPGNQPQHF.

In its sample, this clone was seen a few times. CDR3: CASRTETSNPYF. CDR3 bases: TGTGCCAGCAGGACAGAGACGAGCAATCCGTACTTC. The chain carries TRBV28 and TRBJ2-7; D perhaps matches TRBD1 (5 bases). The CDR3 contains 12 residues. Looked up from germline, CDR1 is MDHEN and CDR2 is SYDVKM. Trimming took 6 bases from V and 12 from J, leaving 18 bases between them. Full variable domain (remainder filled in from reference TRBV28 and TRBJ2-7): DVKVTQSSRYLVKRTGEKVFLECVQDMDHENMFWYRQDPGLGLRLIYFSYDVKMKEKGDIPEGYSVSREKKERFSLILESASTNQTSMYLCASRTETSNPYFGPGTRLTVT.

The table lists this clone with a few counts. The CDR3 spells CASSRDRVSGNTIYF. CDR3 coding DNA: TGCGCCAGCAGCCGGGACAGGGTCTCTGGAAACACCATATATTTT. V usage is TRBV5-1 and J usage is TRBJ1-3, with TRBD1 identical over 9 bases. The CDR3 runs to 15 residues. Germline CDR1 is SGHRS and CDR2 is YFSETQ. V shed 4 bases and J 0 bases; nucleotides not matched to a gene: 2. Combining the CDR3 with reference TRBV5-1 and TRBJ1-3 gives the whole variable domain KAGVTQTPRYLIKTRGQQVTLSCSPISGHRSVSWYQQTPGQGLQFLFEYFSETQRNKGNFPGRFSGRQFSNSRSEMNVSTLELGDSALYLCASSRDRVSGNTIYFGEGSWLTVV.

This clone was seen a few times. The V call is TRBV19, the J call TRBJ2-1; 7 bases are a match to TRBD1. The germline CDR1 and CDR2 sequences are LNHDA and SQIVND (reference sequence). Trimming cost V 6 bases and J 3 bases; bases outside gene matches: 2. The CDR3 contains 13 residues. Written as DNA, the CDR3 is TGTGCCAGTAGCCGGACAGGCTACAATGAGCAGTTCTTC. Residues: CASSRTGYNEQFF.

This rearrangement joins TRBV5-1 to TRBJ2-5; D may be TRBD2 (5 bases). The length of the CDR3 is 12 residues. V was pared by 0 bases and J by 9 bases, with 9 bases between. CDR1 is SGHRS and CDR2 is YFSETQ in the germline V gene. In nucleotides, the CDR3 is TGCGCCAGCAGCTTGGATGAGCGGCCCCAGTACTTC. Translating it yields CASSLDERPQYF.

The V and J genes are TRBV10-2 and TRBJ2-3, with TRBD1 identical over 9 bases. This CDR3 is built from 13 residues. J was trimmed by 10 bases and V by 4 bases; bases with no gene match: 6. Germline V gene data show CDR1 as WSHSY and CDR2 as SAAADI. CDR3 DNA sequence: TGCGCCAGCAGTGGGAGGGACAGGGCTTCGCAGTATTTT. Protein sequence: CASSGRDRASQYF.

The sample holds one count of this clone. The chain employs TRBV28 and TRBJ2-6; 10 nucleotides align to TRBD1. The CDR3 consists of 19 residues. J lost 0 bases, V lost 7 bases, and 12 bases had no gene match. The germline CDR1 and CDR2 sequences are MDHEN and SYDVKM. The CDR3 protein is CASTYLGTGAPSGANVLTF. The DNA of the CDR3 is TGTGCCAGCACTTACCTCGGGACAGGGGCTCCCTCTGGGGCCAACGTCCTGACTTTC.

The chain recombines TRBV11-3 with TRBJ2-7, with D unresolved. The CDR3 covers 13 residues. Germline V gene data show CDR1 as SGHNT and CDR2 as YENEEA. Trimming pared 4 bases from V and 3 bases from J, leaving 10 bases between. CDR3: CASSSDVNYEQYF. The DNA of the CDR3 is TGTGCCAGCAGCTCTGACGTCAACTACGAGCAGTACTTC. The variable domain in full, completed from reference TRBV11-3 and TRBJ2-7, reads EAGVVQSPRYKIIEKKQPVAFWCNPISGHNTLYWYLQNLGQGPELLIRYENEEAVDDSQLPKDRFSAERLKGVDSTLKIQPAELGDSAVYLCASSSDVNYEQYFGPGTRLTVT.

This clone has a single count. J is TRBJ1-5 and V is TRBV19; TRBD1 agrees at 9 bases. The CDR3 extends over 14 amino acids. Germline lookup yields CDR1 LNHDA and CDR2 SQIVND (reference sequence). The trim removed 6 bases at V and 6 bases at J, leaving 6 bases unmatched. The CDR3 nucleotides are TGTGCCAGTAGGTGGACAGGGGTGTTTCAGCCCCAGCATTTT. Protein product: CASRWTGVFQPQHF.

This clone has just one count. This sequence joins TRBV18 and TRBJ2-7; 8 bases match TRBD2. V lost 8 bases and J lost 4; bases outside the gene matches: 10. Germline CDR1 reads KGHSH; CDR2 reads LQKENI. The CDR3 totals 14 residues. The CDR3 loop reads CASQAGAGAYEQYF. The CDR3 DNA reads TGTGCCAGCCAAGCGGGGGCGGGAGCGTACGAGCAGTACTTC.

The chain uses TRBV5-6 and TRBJ1-2; 7 nucleotides align to TRBD1. The V gene end was trimmed by 4 bases and the J gene end by 0 bases; junction bases not matched to a gene: 3. CDR1 and CDR2 from the germline V gene are SGHDT and YYEEEE. The CDR3 covers 14 residues. CDR3 amino acids: CASSPGTANYGYTF. CDR3 nucleotides: TGTGCCAGCAGCCCCGGGACAGCTAACTATGGCTACACCTTC.

V gene TRBV13 combines with J gene TRBJ2-3; D gene uncertain. The CDR3 has 12 residues. Trimming left V 8 bases short and J 5 bases short, with 11 bases between. The germline gives CDR1 PRHDT, CDR2 FYEKMQ (reference sequence). CDR3 sequence: CASGGRQDTQYF. The DNA of the CDR3 is TGTGCCAGCGGTGGGCGTCAAGATACGCAGTATTTT.

This chain joins TRBV30 and TRBJ2-5; D is unclear. Germline-derived CDR1 and CDR2 are GTSNPN and SVGIG (reference sequence). The CDR3 runs 15 residues. V lost 4 bases, J lost 1 base, and 16 bases lay in between. The CDR3 DNA sequence: TGTGCCTGGAAGGCCCCCTTGGGTAGCCAAGAGACCCAGTACTTC. Its protein is CAWKAPLGSQETQYF.

The chain carries TRBV28 and TRBJ1-5, with D perhaps matching TRBD1 (5 bases). CDR1 MDHEN and CDR2 SYDVKM come from the germline V gene. The ends were cut back, 2 bases at V and 2 bases at J, with 13 bases in the middle. This CDR3 comprises 16 residues. CDR3 in DNA: TGTGCCAGCAGTTTAGATCGGGGGAAACGCAATCAGCCCCAGCATTTT. Protein product: CASSLDRGKRNQPQHF.

The chain joins TRBV7-9 to TRBJ1-4; D perhaps matches TRBD1 (6 bases). The CDR3 covers 15 residues. The germline V gene has CDR1 SEHNR and CDR2 FQNEAQ (reference sequence). The ends were cut back, 4 bases at V and 7 bases at J, with 16 bases in the middle. The CDR3 nucleotides are TGTGCCAGCAGCTCCGACGGGACACGAGGTGAAAAACTGTTTTTT. It yields the protein CASSSDGTRGEKLFF. Filled out from reference TRBV7-9 and TRBJ1-4, the complete variable domain reads DTGVSQNPRHKITKRGQNVTFRCDPISEHNRLYWYRQTLGQGPEFLTYFQNEAQLEKSRLLSDRFSAERPKGSFSTLEIQRTEQGDSAMYLCASSSDGTRGEKLFFGSGTQLSVL.

This sequence joins TRBV5-1 and TRBJ1-2, with D hard to call. The germline V gene has CDR1 SGHRS and CDR2 YFSETQ. This CDR3 spans 14 amino acids. Trimming left V 0 bases short and J 8 bases short, with 14 bases between. CDR3 residues: CASSLDGGSGGYTF. In DNA, the CDR3 is TGCGCCAGCAGCTTGGACGGCGGATCGGGGGGCTACACCTTC.

The chain couples TRBV10-1 to TRBJ2-7, with 10 bases fitting TRBD2. This CDR3 has 14 amino acids. Per the germline V gene, CDR1 is WNHNN and CDR2 is SYGVQD (reference sequence). Unmatched junction bases numbered 10, after V lost 11 bases and J lost 3 bases. The CDR3 region is CAGCGLAGVYEQYF. For the CDR3, the DNA is TGCGCCGGTTGTGGGCTAGCGGGAGTCTACGAGCAGTACTTC.

J is TRBJ2-7 and V is TRBV5-1; no reliable D call. Deletions cut 5 bases from V and 0 bases from J, with 15 bases between. Germline loops: CDR1 SGHRS, CDR2 YFSETQ. The CDR3 spans 15 residues. Here the CDR3 reads CASRALDRSSYEQYF. CDR3 sequence (DNA): TGCGCCAGCAGAGCTTTGGACCGGAGCTCCTACGAGCAGTACTTC.

The chain combines TRBV23-1 with TRBJ2-7; D perhaps matches TRBD1 (5 bases). TRBV23-1 carries the ORF label, with uncertain function. Trimming cost V 7 bases and J 5 bases, with 18 bases left between them. This CDR3 comprises 14 residues. The CDR3 bases are TGCGCCAGCAACGCACGAATTTGGGGCGACGAGCAGTACTTC. The encoded protein is CASNARIWGDEQYF.

A few counts support this clone. V is TRBV5-4 and J is TRBJ2-6; D is uncertain. The germline V gene encodes CDR1 SGHNT and CDR2 YYREEE (reference sequence). V was cut by 0 bases and J by 4 bases, with 2 bases left in between. The CDR3 loop spans 13 amino acids. CDR3 protein: CASSLAGANVLTF. CDR3 bases: TGTGCCAGCAGCTTGGCCGGGGCCAACGTCCTGACTTTC.

This chain connects TRBV11-2 to TRBJ2-1; 9 bases fit TRBD1. Germline V gene sequence: CDR1 SGHAT, CDR2 FQNNGV. This CDR3 has 16 residues. V shed 6 bases and J 8 bases; nucleotides not matched to a gene: 14. In nucleotides, the CDR3 is TGTGCCAGCAGTTGGTTGGGGACAGGGTCCTTCGATGAGCAGTTCTTC. The encoded protein is CASSWLGTGSFDEQFF.